One and the same sample provided the 27 T cell receptor beta chains below, sequenced in a study of blood T cell repertoires in COVID-19. Assay: immunoSEQ multiplex PCR; the TCRdb copy retains only in-frame clones and omits some. The sample shows 180,000 or so clones, more than 80% of them seen only once. The sample was PBMCs or T cells enriched from blood (not recorded which). The receptors were sampled from a middle-aged man who had recovered from COVID-19.

Only one count was recorded for this clone. The rearrangement links TRBV30 to TRBJ1-3, with TRBD1 matching 8 bases. Germline V gene data show CDR1 as GTSNPN and CDR2 as SVGIG (reference sequence). The junction had 9 bases not matched to a gene; V was cut back by 7 bases and J by 7 bases. The CDR3 totals 13 residues. The CDR3 bases are TGTGCCTTCAGGACAGGGAATCGGAACACCATATATTTT. Translation gives CAFRTGNRNTIYF.

The chain uses TRBV15 and TRBJ1-1; no definite D call. The CDR3 loop spans 14 amino acids. CDR1 and CDR2 (germline): LNHNV, YYDKDF (reference sequence). Trimming removed 1 base from V and 6 bases from J, with 12 bases in between. The CDR3 protein is CATSRGRGESEAFF. The DNA of the CDR3 is TGTGCCACCAGCAGAGGAAGAGGTGAGTCTGAAGCTTTCTTT.

V and J are TRBV10-3 and TRBJ1-3, with D maybe TRBD1 (6 bases). Germline CDR1 and CDR2: ENHRY and SYGVKD. This CDR3 contains 17 residues. Trimming cost V 10 bases and J 1 base, with 23 bases left between them. CDR3 sequence: CATVLGGTLLSGNTIYF. The DNA for the CDR3 is TGTGCCACCGTCCTAGGGGGAACTCTATTGTCTGGAAACACCATATATTTT.

The rearrangement uses TRBV5-8 and TRBJ1-5; D remains unclear. The CDR3 totals 12 residues. Trimming left V 1 base short and J 9 bases short, with 8 bases between. In germline, CDR1 is SGHTS, CDR2 YDEGEE. The CDR3 protein is CASSLLGGPQHF. The DNA of the CDR3 is TGTGCCAGCAGCTTGCTGGGAGGGCCCCAGCATTTT.

The V call is TRBV19, the J call TRBJ2-3; D perhaps matches TRBD2 (6 bases). CDR1 is LNHDA, CDR2 SQIVND, per germline (reference sequence). The V gene lost 6 bases and the J gene lost 4 bases, with 11 bases spanning the gap. This CDR3 has 13 amino acids. CDR3 loop: CASSGGSSDTQYF. The CDR3 DNA sequence: TGTGCCAGTAGCGGGGGTTCATCAGATACGCAGTATTTT. The whole variable domain, filled in from reference TRBV19 and TRBJ2-3, reads DGGITQSPKYLFRKEGQNVTLSCEQNLNHDAMYWYRQDPGQGLRLIYYSQIVNDFQKGDIAEGYSVSREKKESFPLTVTSAQKNPTAFYLCASSGGSSDTQYFGPGTRLTVL.

V gene TRBV28 combines with J gene TRBJ2-2, with D unresolved. The CDR3 loop spans 13 amino acids. Trimming removed 6 bases at V and 3 bases at J, with 8 bases between. The V gene's germline CDR1 is MDHEN and CDR2 SYDVKM. The chain's CDR3 is CASSQYYTGELFF. CDR3 DNA: TGTGCCAGCAGCCAATACTACACCGGGGAGCTGTTTTTT.

V is TRBV28 and J is TRBJ1-1; D unclear. Between the trimmed V and J ends, which lost 5 bases and 4 bases, there was a span of 17 bases. Per germline, CDR1 MDHEN and CDR2 SYDVKM. The CDR3 has 15 residues. CDR3 bases: TGTGCCAGCAGTCGAGCGGGAGGAGAGGCCACTGAAGCTTTCTTT. Translation gives CASSRAGGEATEAFF.

The chain couples TRBV12-3 or TRBV12-4 to TRBJ1-2, with D unclear. The ends were cut back, 5 bases at V and 3 bases at J, with 10 bases in the middle. The length of the CDR3 is 13 residues. The CDR3 here is CASSTHLDYGYTF. CDR3 sequence (DNA): TGTGCCAGCAGTACACATCTTGACTATGGCTACACCTTC.

This clone has a handful of counts. The chain carries TRBV2 and TRBJ1-1; unclear D gene. Germline CDR1 SNHLY, CDR2 FYNNEI. CDR3 size: 12 residues. V lost 5 bases, J lost 13 bases, and 17 bases lay in between. CDR3 coding DNA: TGTGCCAGCAGTCCCCTCAAGATCGGCGGTTTCTTT. This codes for CASSPLKIGGFF.

The chain employs TRBV30 and TRBJ2-5, with 9 positions matching TRBD2. The V gene's germline CDR1 is GTSNPN and CDR2 SVGIG (reference sequence). The V segment lost 7 bases and the J segment 1 base; nucleotides outside the gene matches: 7. The CDR3 loop spans 14 amino acids. The CDR3 DNA reads as TGTGCCTCCCGACTAGCGGTATTCCAAGAGACCCAGTACTTC. It encodes CASRLAVFQETQYF.

This rearrangement joins TRBV7-2 to TRBJ2-7, with TRBD1 identical over 11 bases. The CDR3 extends over 16 amino acids. The trim removed 6 bases at V and 9 bases at J, leaving 16 bases unmatched. Germline-derived CDR1 and CDR2 are SGHTA and FQGNSA. The CDR3 loop reads CASSPSPGQGVRVQYF. CDR3 in DNA: TGTGCCAGCAGTCCGAGTCCGGGACAGGGGGTTCGGGTGCAGTACTTC.

The genes are TRBV5-5 and TRBJ2-7; TRBD1 might be the D (6 bases). The CDR3 runs to 20 residues. The V end was cut by 3 bases, the J end by 3 bases, with 31 bases between. Germline CDR1 reads SGHKS; CDR2 reads YYEKEE (reference sequence). The CDR3 bases are TGTGCCAGCAGCTCTGGCAACCGATGGACAGTCCCTGTTCACCTCTACGAGCAGTACTTC. The encoded protein is CASSSGNRWTVPVHLYEQYF. Full variable domain (rest looked up from reference TRBV5-5 and TRBJ2-7): DAGVTQSPTHLIKTRGQQVTLRCSPISGHKSVSWYQQVLGQGPQFIFQYYEKEERGRGNFPDRFSARQFPNYSSELNVNALLLGDSALYLCASSSGNRWTVPVHLYEQYFGPGTRLTVT.

This chain connects TRBV11-2 to TRBJ2-5; possibly TRBD2 for D (6 bases). V shed 4 bases and J shed 2 bases, with 17 bases lying between them. Germline CDR1 and CDR2: SGHAT and FQNNGV. CDR3 length equals 16 residues. The CDR3: CASSWRLGLEQETQYF. The CDR3 bases are TGTGCCAGCAGCTGGCGGCTGGGACTCGAACAAGAGACCCAGTACTTC.

The rearrangement uses TRBV3-1 (or the pseudogene TRBV3-2) and TRBJ1-2; 7 nucleotides line up with TRBD1. The CDR3 has 13 residues. Losses at the gene ends were 4 bases for V and 8 bases for J; bases not matched to a gene: 7. CDR1 is LGHDT, CDR2 YNNKEL, per germline (reference sequence). The DNA of the CDR3 is TGTGCCAGCAGCCCGACAGGGAACGGCGGCTACACCTTC. Translating it yields CASSPTGNGGYTF.

The genes are TRBV7-6 and TRBJ2-2; TRBD2 matches at 12 bases. There are 17 residues in the CDR3. The V gene's germline CDR1 is SGHVS and CDR2 FNYEAQ. The junction had 6 bases not matched to a gene; V was cut back by 3 bases and J by 4 bases. DNA of the CDR3: TGTGCCAGCAGCTTGACCGGGACTAGCGGGTTCACCGGGGAGCTGTTTTTT. It translates to CASSLTGTSGFTGELFF.

The chain joins TRBV28 to TRBJ1-5, with TRBD1 matching over 8 bases. This CDR3 has 14 residues. Germline values: CDR1 MDHEN, CDR2 SYDVKM. V was clipped by 6 bases and J by 4 bases; unmatched bases: 5. Here the CDR3 reads CASSQDRANQPQHF. The CDR3 bases are TGTGCCAGCAGCCAGGACAGGGCAAATCAGCCCCAGCATTTT. The full variable domain, its missing parts supplied by reference TRBV28 and TRBJ1-5, is DVKVTQSSRYLVKRTGEKVFLECVQDMDHENMFWYRQDPGLGLRLIYFSYDVKMKEKGDIPEGYSVSREKKERFSLILESASTNQTSMYLCASSQDRANQPQHFGDGTRLSIL.

The rearrangement links TRBV15 to TRBJ2-3; 8 nucleotides line up with TRBD1. Trimming cost V 8 bases and J 2 bases; bases outside gene matches: 9. This CDR3 is 15 amino acids long. Germline CDR1 and CDR2: LNHNV and YYDKDF (reference sequence). This CDR3 is CATETRQGITDTQYF. DNA of the CDR3: TGTGCCACCGAAACGCGACAGGGGATCACAGATACGCAGTATTTT.

This clone has just one count. V gene TRBV15 combines with J gene TRBJ2-7; TRBD2 matches at 11 bases. V lost 1 base and J lost 1; bases outside the gene matches: 6. This CDR3 has 17 residues. From germline, CDR1 is LNHNV and CDR2 YYDKDF (reference sequence). The CDR3 DNA reads as TGTGCCACCAGCAGAGTCTCTCGGACTAGCGGGTCCTACGAGCAGTACTTC. Protein sequence: CATSRVSRTSGSYEQYF.

The chain links TRBV2 to TRBJ2-3, with TRBD1 matching 10 bases. CDR1 SNHLY and CDR2 FYNNEI come from the germline V gene. Germline trimming cut 7 bases from V and 2 bases from J; bases unmatched to any gene: 6. There are 15 residues in the CDR3. CDR3 amino acids: CASTRDRGTTDTQYF. CDR3 nucleotides: TGTGCCAGCACCAGGGACAGGGGAACCACAGATACGCAGTATTTT.

The V call is TRBV27, the J call TRBJ1-2, with TRBD1 identical over 10 bases. The CDR3 consists of 14 residues. Trimming cost V 6 bases and J 6 bases; bases outside gene matches: 7. CDR1 and CDR2 from the germline V gene are MNHEY and SMNVEV (reference sequence). DNA for the CDR3: TGTGCCAGCAGCCCGGACAGGGGGTGGAATGGCTACACCTTC. As protein: CASSPDRGWNGYTF.

The V call is TRBV3-1 (or the pseudogene TRBV3-2), the J call TRBJ1-5; possibly TRBD1 for D (5 bases). The V and J ends lost 0 bases and 7 bases respectively, with 13 bases between them. The CDR3 is 15 residues long. Germline CDR1 is LGHDT and CDR2 is YNNKEL (reference sequence). CDR3 sequence (DNA): TGTGCCAGCAGCCAAGATGGGCGGGGCGAGCAGCCCCAGCATTTT. This sequence encodes CASSQDGRGEQPQHF.

The V call is TRBV28, the J call TRBJ2-2; 7 nucleotides line up with TRBD2. The V gene's germline CDR1 is MDHEN and CDR2 SYDVKM. The junction had 8 bases not matched to a gene; V was cut back by 10 bases and J by 6 bases. There are 13 residues in the CDR3. The CDR3 protein is CATEGRGSGELFF. CDR3 in DNA: TGTGCCACCGAGGGGAGGGGATCCGGGGAGCTGTTTTTT.

This clone was picked up one time. This chain uses TRBV18 with TRBJ1-1; TRBD1 is a possible D gene (6 bases). CDR3 length: 13 residues. V was cut by 3 bases and J by 4 bases, with 9 bases left in between. CDR1 and CDR2 (germline): KGHSH, LQKENI. The CDR3 reads CASSPRTVTEAFF. The CDR3 coding sequence is TGTGCCAGCTCACCCCGGACAGTCACTGAAGCTTTCTTT.

This rearrangement joins TRBV6-5 to TRBJ2-1; tentative D call: TRBD2 (5 bases). Trimming shortened V by 8 bases and J by 6 bases, and 11 bases separated the two germline ends. The CDR3 loop spans 12 amino acids. Germline V gene lookup returns CDR1 MNHEY and CDR2 SVGAGI. The CDR3 protein is CASLRDPNEQFF. The CDR3 bases are TGTGCCAGCCTTCGGGATCCCAATGAGCAGTTCTTC.

The V gene is TRBV29-1, the J gene TRBJ2-3, with 7 bases matching TRBD2. Germline lookup yields CDR1 SQVTM and CDR2 ANQGSEA. Unmatched junction bases numbered 7, after V lost 7 bases and J lost 3 bases. This CDR3 has 13 amino acids. CDR3 nucleotide sequence: TGCAGCGCCGGCTTGGGGGGGACAGATACGCAGTATTTT. Translated, it gives CSAGLGGTDTQYF.

This chain connects TRBV28 to TRBJ1-2; D not resolved. V shed 3 bases and J shed 6 bases, with 2 bases lying between them. The CDR3 is made up of 10 amino acids. Germline assignment: CDR1 MDHEN and CDR2 SYDVKM. The CDR3 DNA reads TGTGCCAGCAGTTTCGATGGCTACACCTTC. Amino acids: CASSFDGYTF.

This chain links TRBV4-1 with TRBJ2-1; 7 positions match TRBD2. The V gene end was trimmed by 0 bases and the J gene end by 9 bases; junction bases not matched to a gene: 17. CDR3 length equals 18 residues. The germline V gene has CDR1 MGHRA and CDR2 YSYEKL. The CDR3 region is CASSQESLTSLSIREQFF. CDR3 sequence (DNA): TGCGCCAGCAGCCAAGAATCGTTGACTAGCCTGAGCATCCGTGAGCAGTTCTTC.